One sample yielded the 14 T cell receptor beta chains listed below, sequenced in a study of blood T cell repertoires in COVID-19. Using immunoSEQ multiplex PCR, the repertoire was profiled, and TCRdb retains in-frame clones only, with some absent. The data show some 250,000 clones, roughly 80% seen once. Source material: peripheral blood. The source of these receptors is a man aged 55-75 years with acute or convalescent COVID-19.

The genes are TRBV3-1 (or the pseudogene TRBV3-2) and TRBJ2-1; a weak D match, TRBD1 (6 bases). In germline, CDR1 is LGHDT, CDR2 YNNKEL (reference sequence). The CDR3 has 15 residues. Between the trimmed V and J ends, which lost 0 bases and 2 bases, there was a span of 8 bases. Written as DNA, the CDR3 is TGTGCCAGCAGCCAAGATCAGGGGCCCTACAATGAGCAGTTCTTC. Translating it yields CASSQDQGPYNEQFF.

The chain combines TRBV28 with TRBJ1-2; TRBD1 matches 8 bases. After removal of 6 bases from V and 2 bases from J, the junction contained 5 bases not matched to a gene. The CDR3 contains 14 residues. CDR1 is MDHEN, CDR2 SYDVKM, per germline. CDR3 protein: CASSPNRGNYGYTF. The DNA of the CDR3 is TGTGCCAGCAGCCCTAACAGGGGGAACTATGGCTACACCTTC.

The rearrangement uses TRBV4-1 and TRBJ1-3, with 9 bases aligning to TRBD1. Unmatched junction bases numbered 7, after V lost 1 base and J lost 0 bases. The CDR3 has 18 residues. Per the germline V gene, CDR1 is MGHRA and CDR2 is YSYEKL. The CDR3 DNA follows: TGCGCCAGCAGCCAAGTGGCCGCGGGACAGGGCTCTGGAAACACCATATATTTT. This encodes CASSQVAAGQGSGNTIYF.

The rearrangement links TRBV5-4 to TRBJ1-2; TRBD1 is a possible D gene (6 bases). The germline V gene has CDR1 SGHNT and CDR2 YYREEE (reference sequence). This CDR3 region has 14 residues. The germline V and J ends were trimmed by 0 bases and 9 bases, with 15 bases remaining between them. CDR3 loop: CASSLEGGRDRYTF. The CDR3 nucleotides read TGTGCCAGCAGCTTGGAAGGGGGAAGGGATCGCTACACCTTC.

In this sample, this clone turned up a few times. The V and J genes are TRBV27 and TRBJ2-2; weak D call: TRBD1 (7 bases). There are 15 residues in the CDR3. The germline V gene has CDR1 MNHEY and CDR2 SMNVEV (reference sequence). Trimming shortened V by 6 bases and J by 1 base, and 12 bases separated the two germline ends. CDR3: CASRFQGGNTGELFF. In DNA form, the CDR3 reads TGTGCCAGCAGGTTTCAGGGGGGGAACACCGGGGAGCTGTTTTTT.

The V gene is TRBV6-2 or TRBV6-3, the J gene TRBJ2-3; 10 bases align to TRBD2. After removal of 2 bases from V and 8 bases from J, the junction contained 7 bases not matched to a gene. The CDR3 runs to 15 residues. Germline CDR1 and CDR2: MNHEY and SVGEGT. Here the CDR3 reads CASSYRTSGRITQYF. In DNA form, the CDR3 reads TGTGCCAGCAGTTACCGGACTAGCGGTCGGATTACGCAGTATTTT.

The V call is TRBV6-5, the J call TRBJ2-4; 7 bases line up with TRBD2. The CDR3 runs to 14 residues. CDR1 is MNHEY, CDR2 SVGAGI, per germline. V shed 10 bases and J 0 bases; nucleotides not matched to a gene: 6. This CDR3 reads CAILGGLAKNIQYF. The DNA for the CDR3 is TGTGCCATTCTGGGGGGGTTAGCCAAAAACATTCAGTACTTC.

The chain recombines TRBV3-1 (or the pseudogene TRBV3-2) with TRBJ2-6; 11 bases match TRBD1. With 2 bases clipped from V and 0 bases from J, the junction kept 3 bases outside the gene matches. Germline CDR1 LGHDT, CDR2 YNNKEL (reference sequence). CDR3 length equals 18 residues. The CDR3 region has the DNA TGTGCCAGCAGCCAATGGGGACAGGGGGACTCTGGGGCCAACGTCCTGACTTTC. Protein: CASSQWGQGDSGANVLTF.

The chain has TRBV19 and TRBJ1-2; the match to TRBD1 covers 8 bases. The CDR3 runs 16 residues. The V gene end was trimmed by 4 bases and the J gene end by 7 bases; junction bases not matched to a gene: 14. Germline CDR1 LNHDA, CDR2 SQIVND (reference sequence). The CDR3 DNA reads TGTGCCAGTAGTACGACGGACAGGGCCGGGTCAGGTGGCTACACCTTC. It yields the protein CASSTTDRAGSGGYTF. Full variable domain (missing parts from reference TRBV19 and TRBJ1-2): DGGITQSPKYLFRKEGQNVTLSCEQNLNHDAMYWYRQDPGQGLRLIYYSQIVNDFQKGDIAEGYSVSREKKESFPLTVTSAQKNPTAFYLCASSTTDRAGSGGYTFGSGTRLTVV.

This rearrangement joins TRBV27 to TRBJ2-7, with D maybe TRBD2 (5 bases). Germline V gives CDR1 MNHEY, CDR2 SMNVEV (reference sequence). The germline V and J ends were trimmed by 3 bases and 1 base, with 13 bases remaining between them. This CDR3 is built from 15 residues. The CDR3 DNA reads TGTGCCAGCAGTTTGTCAGGTGAGGGTTCCTACGAGCAGTACTTC. It translates to CASSLSGEGSYEQYF.

V is TRBV7-2 and J is TRBJ2-7; D not certain. The CDR3 is made up of 14 amino acids. Germline assignment: CDR1 SGHTA and CDR2 FQGNSA. Trimming left V 2 bases short and J 3 bases short, with 11 bases between. The CDR3 DNA follows: TGTGCCAGCAGCTTATCAGGATCAATCTACGAGCAGTACTTC. This encodes CASSLSGSIYEQYF.

The chain couples TRBV19 to TRBJ2-1; 8 nucleotides match TRBD2. Trimming took 1 base from V and 2 from J; bases not matched to a gene: 7. In germline, CDR1 is LNHDA, CDR2 SQIVND (reference sequence). The CDR3 sequence is 17 residues long. The CDR3 is CASSIAGSGGTYNEQFF. CDR3 nucleotides: TGTGCCAGTAGTATAGCAGGGAGCGGGGGAACCTACAATGAGCAGTTCTTC. The whole variable domain, filled in from reference TRBV19 and TRBJ2-1, reads DGGITQSPKYLFRKEGQNVTLSCEQNLNHDAMYWYRQDPGQGLRLIYYSQIVNDFQKGDIAEGYSVSREKKESFPLTVTSAQKNPTAFYLCASSIAGSGGTYNEQFFGPGTRLTVL.

The rearrangement joins TRBV10-3 to TRBJ1-1; weak D call: TRBD1 (6 bases). V was cut by 4 bases and J by 7 bases, with 10 bases left in between. Germline lookup yields CDR1 ENHRY and CDR2 SYGVKD. This CDR3 has 12 residues. The CDR3 bases are TGTGCCATCAGTGGAGGGGGTGGTGAAGCTTTCTTT. Translating it yields CAISGGGGEAFF.

The genes are TRBV28 and TRBJ2-1; TRBD2 matches 9 bases. Germline CDR1 is MDHEN and CDR2 is SYDVKM. V shed 6 bases and J 7 bases; nucleotides not matched to a gene: 10. The CDR3 has 15 residues. The CDR3 sequence: CASRQREELINEQFF. CDR3 DNA: TGTGCCAGCAGACAGCGGGAGGAATTAATAAATGAGCAGTTCTTC.